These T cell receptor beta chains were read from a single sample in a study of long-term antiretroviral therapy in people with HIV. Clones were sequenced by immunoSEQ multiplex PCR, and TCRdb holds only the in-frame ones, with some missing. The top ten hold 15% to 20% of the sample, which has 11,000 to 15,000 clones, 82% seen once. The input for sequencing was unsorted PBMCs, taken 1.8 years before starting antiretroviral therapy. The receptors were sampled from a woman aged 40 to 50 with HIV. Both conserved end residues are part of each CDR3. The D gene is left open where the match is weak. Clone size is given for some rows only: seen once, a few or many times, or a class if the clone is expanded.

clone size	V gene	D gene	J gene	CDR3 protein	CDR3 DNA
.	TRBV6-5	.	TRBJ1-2	CASSLLETEGYTF	TGTGCCAGCAGCCTTTTGGAAACCGAGGGCTACACCTTC
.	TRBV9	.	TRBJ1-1	CASSVDSARNTEAFF	TGTGCCAGCAGCGTAGATAGCGCGAGGAACACTGAAGCTTTCTTT
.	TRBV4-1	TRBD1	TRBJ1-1	CASSHPGQLTEAFF	TGCGCCAGCAGCCACCCGGGACAGCTCACTGAAGCTTTCTTT
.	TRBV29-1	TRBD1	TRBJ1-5	CSVTFRDSQPQHF	TGCAGCGTGACATTCCGGGACAGTCAGCCCCAGCATTTT
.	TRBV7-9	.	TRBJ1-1	CASSPQMNTEAFF	TGTGCCAGCAGCCCCCAAATGAACACTGAAGCTTTCTTT
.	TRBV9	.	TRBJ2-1	CASSVDRSGGLMQFF	TGTGCCAGCAGCGTAGATCGGTCGGGCGGGTTGATGCAGTTCTTC
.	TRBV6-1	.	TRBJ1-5	CASEQGNSNQPQHF	TGTGCCAGCGAACAGGGAAATAGCAATCAGCCCCAGCATTTT
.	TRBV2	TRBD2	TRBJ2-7	CASKFGTSAYYEQYF	TGTGCCAGTAAATTCGGGACTAGCGCCTACTACGAGCAGTACTTC
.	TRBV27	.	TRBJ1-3	CASSLTIGNTIYF	TGTGCCAGCAGTTTAACGATTGGAAACACCATATATTTT
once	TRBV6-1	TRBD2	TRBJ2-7	CASSVPTGGDYEQYF	TGTGCCAGCAGTGTCCCAACGGGAGGAGACTACGAGCAGTACTTC
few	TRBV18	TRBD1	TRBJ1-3	CASSPAAGGSGNTIYF	TGTGCCAGCTCACCCGCCGCAGGGGGATCGGGAAACACCATATATTTT
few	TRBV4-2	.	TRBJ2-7	CASSQDLAAGTVTYEQYF	TGTGCCAGCAGCCAAGATCTGGCTGCTGGGACGGTTACCTACGAGCAGTACTTC
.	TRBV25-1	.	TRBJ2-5	CASSAGETQYF	TGTGCCAGCAGTGCCGGTGAGACCCAGTACTTC
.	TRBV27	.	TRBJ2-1	CASSLGLTGLTNEQFF	TGTGCCAGCAGTTTGGGATTGACCGGACTAACCAATGAGCAGTTCTTC
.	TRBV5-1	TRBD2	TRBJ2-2	CASSFAGGNTGELFF	TGCGCCAGCAGCTTTGCGGGGGGTAACACCGGGGAGCTGTTTTTT
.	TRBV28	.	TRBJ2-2	CASSFRLAELFF	TGTGCCAGCAGTTTCCGGCTCGCGGAGCTGTTTTTT
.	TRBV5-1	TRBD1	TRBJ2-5	CASRARQGGQETQYF	TGCGCCAGCAGAGCCCGACAGGGGGGTCAAGAGACCCAGTACTTC
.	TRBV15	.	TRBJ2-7	CATSRDSGQGYEQYF	TGTGCCACCAGCAGAGATTCTGGGCAGGGCTACGAGCAGTACTTC
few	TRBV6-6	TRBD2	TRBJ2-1	CASSWSLAGAYNEQFF	TGTGCCAGCAGTTGGTCACTAGCGGGAGCTTACAATGAGCAGTTCTTC
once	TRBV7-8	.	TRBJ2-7	CASSLDAGRGEQYF	TGTGCCAGCAGCTTAGACGCGGGGCGAGGGGAGCAGTACTTC
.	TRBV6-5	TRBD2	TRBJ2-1	CASSPLAGVSDEQFF	TGTGCCAGCAGCCCTCTAGCGGGAGTCTCAGATGAGCAGTTCTTC
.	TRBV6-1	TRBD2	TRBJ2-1	CASSEALAGGFNEQFF	TGTGCCAGCAGTGAAGCGCTAGCGGGGGGGTTCAATGAGCAGTTCTTC
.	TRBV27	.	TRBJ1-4	CASRRGSTNEKLFF	TGTGCCAGCAGGAGAGGGTCAACTAATGAAAAACTGTTTTTT
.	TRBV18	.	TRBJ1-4	CASSSMNQGSGEKLFF	TGTGCCAGCTCATCGATGAACCAGGGATCGGGTGAAAAACTGTTTTTT
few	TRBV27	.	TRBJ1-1	CASRVTANTEAFF	TGTGCCAGCAGGGTGACAGCAAACACTGAAGCTTTCTTT
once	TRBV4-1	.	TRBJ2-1	CASSQEDAYNEQFF	TGCGCCAGCAGCCAAGAAGATGCCTACAATGAGCAGTTCTTC
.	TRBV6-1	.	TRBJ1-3	CASSEALGQRGIGNTIYF	TGTGCCAGCAGTGAAGCTCTTGGCCAAAGGGGGATCGGAAACACCATATATTTT
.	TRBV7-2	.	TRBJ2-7	CASSLLTTSYEQYF	TGTGCCAGCAGCCTTCTGACGACCTCATACGAGCAGTACTTC
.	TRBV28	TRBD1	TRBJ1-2	CASSLTGFYGYTF	TGTGCCAGCAGCCTGACAGGGTTCTATGGCTACACCTTC
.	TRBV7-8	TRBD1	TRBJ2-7	CASSWTGTLSSYEQYF	TGTGCCAGCAGTTGGACAGGGACCTTGAGCTCCTACGAGCAGTACTTC
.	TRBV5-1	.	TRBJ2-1	CASSRDGSSNTNGDEQFF	TGCGCCAGCAGCCGTGACGGGAGTTCGAATACAAACGGCGATGAGCAGTTCTTC
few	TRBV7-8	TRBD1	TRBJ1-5	CASSTHRDRVVEQPQHF	TGTGCCAGCAGCACCCACCGGGACAGGGTGGTTGAGCAGCCCCAGCATTTT
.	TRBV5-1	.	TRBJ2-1	CASSLGAAHNEQFF	TGCGCCAGCAGCTTGGGAGCGGCACACAATGAGCAGTTCTTC
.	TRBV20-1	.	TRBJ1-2	CSASGGYGYTF	TGCAGTGCTTCAGGCGGCTATGGCTACACCTTC
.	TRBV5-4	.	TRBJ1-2	CASSSPSMDGYTF	TGTGCCAGCAGCTCTCCTTCTATGGATGGCTACACCTTC
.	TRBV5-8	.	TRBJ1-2	CASSLLWDTSNYGYTF	TGTGCCAGCAGCTTGCTCTGGGACACCTCAAACTATGGCTACACCTTC
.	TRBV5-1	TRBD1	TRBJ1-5	CASSFGDREQPQHF	TGCGCCAGCAGCTTCGGGGACAGGGAACAGCCCCAGCATTTT
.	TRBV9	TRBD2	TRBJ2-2	CASSDGTSGYTGELFF	TGTGCCAGCAGCGACGGGACTAGCGGGTACACCGGGGAGCTGTTTTTT
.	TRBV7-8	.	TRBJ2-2	CASSPALRGQLNTGELFF	TGTGCCAGCAGCCCGGCGTTGCGAGGGCAGTTGAACACCGGGGAGCTGTTTTTT
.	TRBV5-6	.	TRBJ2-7	CASSFGGAGEQYF	TGTGCCAGCAGCTTCGGAGGGGCCGGCGAGCAGTACTTC
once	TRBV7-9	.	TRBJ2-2	CASSFELLKNLTGELFF	TGTGCCAGCAGCTTTGAACTCCTGAAGAATCTGACCGGGGAGCTGTTTTTT
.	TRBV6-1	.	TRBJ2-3	CASSGLVSTDTQYF	TGTGCCAGCAGTGGACTGGTTAGCACAGATACGCAGTATTTT
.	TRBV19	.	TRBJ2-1	CASRMGGLDEQFF	TGTGCCAGTAGAATGGGGGGCCTGGATGAGCAGTTCTTC
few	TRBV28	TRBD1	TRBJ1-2	CASSGTGLAYGYTF	TGTGCCAGCAGTGGGACAGGACTAGCGTATGGCTACACCTTC
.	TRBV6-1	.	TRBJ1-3	CASSDSSGNTIYF	TGTGCCAGCAGTGACAGCTCTGGAAACACCATATATTTT
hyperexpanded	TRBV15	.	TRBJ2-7	CATRSKFGYEQYF	TGTGCCACCAGAAGCAAGTTTGGCTACGAGCAGTACTTC
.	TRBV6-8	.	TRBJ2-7	CASSSHYEQYF	TGTGCCAGCAGTTCCCACTACGAGCAGTACTTC
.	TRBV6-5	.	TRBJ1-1	CASSYTGFTEAFF	TGTGCCAGCAGCTATACCGGGTTCACTGAAGCTTTCTTT
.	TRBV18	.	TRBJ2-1	CASSKSGDSNEQFF	TGTGCCAGCTCAAAATCAGGGGATAGCAATGAGCAGTTCTTC
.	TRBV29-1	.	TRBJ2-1	CSVIGASRSSYNEQFF	TGCAGCGTTATTGGGGCGAGCAGAAGCTCCTACAATGAGCAGTTCTTC
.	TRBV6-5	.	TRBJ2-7	CASSYNSGAGEQYF	TGTGCCAGCAGTTACAATTCGGGGGCCGGCGAGCAGTACTTC
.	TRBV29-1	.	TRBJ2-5	CSVVWAWGDQETQYF	TGCAGCGTTGTTTGGGCTTGGGGGGACCAAGAGACCCAGTACTTC
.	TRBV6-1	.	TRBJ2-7	CASSVGYEQYF	TGTGCCAGCAGCGTCGGTTACGAGCAGTACTTC
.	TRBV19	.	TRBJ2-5	CASSIGLQETQYF	TGTGCCAGTAGTATTGGACTACAAGAGACCCAGTACTTC
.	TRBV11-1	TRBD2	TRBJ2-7	CASSSSSGSSYEQYF	TGTGCCAGCAGCTCATCTAGCGGGAGTTCCTACGAGCAGTACTTC
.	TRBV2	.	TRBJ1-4	CASISLPDSGNEKLFF	TGTGCCAGCATCTCGCTACCAGACAGCGGGAATGAAAAACTGTTTTTT
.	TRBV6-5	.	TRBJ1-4	CASSRSGGTNEKLFF	TGTGCCAGCAGCCGGTCGGGGGGAACTAATGAAAAACTGTTTTTT
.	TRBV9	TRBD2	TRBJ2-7	CASSASGSASYEQYF	TGTGCCAGCAGCGCCAGCGGGAGCGCGTCCTACGAGCAGTACTTC
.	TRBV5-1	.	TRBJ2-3	CASSFGVVGTDTQYF	TGCGCCAGCAGCTTTGGAGTAGTAGGCACAGATACGCAGTATTTT
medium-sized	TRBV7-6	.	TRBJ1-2	CASSLFGFYGYTF	TGTGCCAGCAGCTTATTTGGGTTCTATGGCTACACCTTC